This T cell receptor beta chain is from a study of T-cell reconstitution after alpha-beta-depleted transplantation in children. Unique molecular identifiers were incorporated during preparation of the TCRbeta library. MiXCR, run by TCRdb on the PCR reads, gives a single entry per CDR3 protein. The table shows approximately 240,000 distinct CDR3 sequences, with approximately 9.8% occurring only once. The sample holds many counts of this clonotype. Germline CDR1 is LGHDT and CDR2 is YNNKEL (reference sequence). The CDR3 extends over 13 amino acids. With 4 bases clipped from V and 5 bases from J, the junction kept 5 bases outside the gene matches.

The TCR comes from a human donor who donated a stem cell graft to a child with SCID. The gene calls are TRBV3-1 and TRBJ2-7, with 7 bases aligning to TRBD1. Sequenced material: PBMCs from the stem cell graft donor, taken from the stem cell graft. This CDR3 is CASSPGTVDEQYF. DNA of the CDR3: TGTGCCAGCAGCCCCGGGACAGTCGACGAGCAGTACTTC.